Listed below are T cell receptor beta chains from one sample, sequenced in a study of shared clonotypes between healthy human individuals. Sequencing used immunoSEQ multiplex PCR; TCRdb keeps in-frame clones, though not all of them. This repertoire shows approximately 2,000,000 clones, just over 90% found once; its top ten account for approximately 1.6%. The sequenced material came from naive CD8+ T cells from PBMCs. All receptors come from a man younger than 35 in good health. Some clones in this sample may be carry-over from other donors' samples. Each CDR3 is given with its conserved first and last residue. The order of the fields is CDR3 DNA, CDR3 protein, D gene, clone size, J gene, V gene. A D gene is named only where the DNA matches it firmly. The listing skips clone size in some rows; elsewhere it reads once, few, many or a size class.

TGTGCCAGCAGTCCGTACGGGACAGGGAAATATGGCTACACCTTC | CASSPYGTGKYGYTF | TRBD1 | NA | TRBJ1-2 | TRBV27
TGTGCCAGCAGCGTAGCTGGGGTGTGGACAGCCGATGGCTACACCTTC | CASSVAGVWTADGYTF | NA | once | TRBJ1-2 | TRBV9
TGTGCCAGCAGTCCAGGGTCCTATAGCAATCAGCCCCAGCATTTT | CASSPGSYSNQPQHF | NA | NA | TRBJ1-5 | TRBV27
TGCGCCAGCAGCTTGTGGGCATCGAACACCGGGGAGCTGTTTTTT | CASSLWASNTGELFF | NA | NA | TRBJ2-2 | TRBV5-1
TGTGCCAGCAGCCAGGGGGGTAATGAAAAACTGTTTTTT | CASSQGGNEKLFF | TRBD1 | NA | TRBJ1-4 | TRBV7-6
TGTGCCAGCAGCCCTAAAAGTGGGCCTTCCCTTACCAACGAGCAGTACTTC | CASSPKSGPSLTNEQYF | NA | NA | TRBJ2-7 | TRBV7-9
TGTGCCAGCAGCCCCCCTAGTGCTGAAGCTTTCTTT | CASSPPSAEAFF | NA | NA | TRBJ1-1 | TRBV13
TGTGCCAGCAGTTTAGAACTAGCGGGGACAGATACGCAGTATTTT | CASSLELAGTDTQYF | TRBD2 | NA | TRBJ2-3 | TRBV27
TGTGCCAGCAGCGCTGCTTGGAGCCATGCAACTAATGAAAAACTGTTTTTT | CASSAAWSHATNEKLFF | NA | NA | TRBJ1-4 | TRBV11-2
TGTGCCAGCAGTTCAGGGGGAGGTGAGGGGATTCAGCCCCAGCATTTT | CASSSGGGEGIQPQHF | TRBD1 | few | TRBJ1-5 | TRBV28